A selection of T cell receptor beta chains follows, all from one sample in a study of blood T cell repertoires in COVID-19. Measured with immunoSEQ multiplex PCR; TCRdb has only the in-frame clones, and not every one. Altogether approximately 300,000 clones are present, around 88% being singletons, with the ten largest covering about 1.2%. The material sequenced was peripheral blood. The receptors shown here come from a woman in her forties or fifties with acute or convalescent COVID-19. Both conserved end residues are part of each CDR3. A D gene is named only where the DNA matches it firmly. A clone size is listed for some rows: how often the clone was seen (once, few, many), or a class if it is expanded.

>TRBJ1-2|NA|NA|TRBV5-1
CASSLSGLDGYTF
TGCGCCAGCAGCTTGTCAGGGTTGGATGGCTACACCTTC
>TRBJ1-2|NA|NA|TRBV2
CASSETEYGYTF
TGTGCCAGCAGTGAAACAGAGTATGGCTACACCTTC
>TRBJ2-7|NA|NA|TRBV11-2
CASSLGAPDEQYF
TGTGCCAGCAGCTTAGGGGCCCCCGACGAGCAGTACTTC
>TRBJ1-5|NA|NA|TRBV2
CASSDLGQGQPQHF
TGTGCCAGCAGTGATTTAGGGCAGGGGCAGCCCCAGCATTTT
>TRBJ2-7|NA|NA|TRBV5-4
CASSPDRLVYEQYF
TGTGCCAGCAGCCCGGACAGACTCGTCTACGAGCAGTACTTC
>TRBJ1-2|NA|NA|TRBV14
CASSQDPRGGGNYGYTF
TGTGCCAGCAGCCAAGACCCCAGGGGCGGGGGTAACTATGGCTACACCTTC
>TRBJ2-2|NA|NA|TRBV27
CASSLGGSNTGELFF
TGTGCCAGCAGTCTAGGGGGATCGAACACCGGGGAGCTGTTTTTT
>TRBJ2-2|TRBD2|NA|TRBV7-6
CASSLNSGSNTGELFF
TGTGCCAGCAGCTTAAACAGCGGGAGTAACACCGGGGAGCTGTTTTTT
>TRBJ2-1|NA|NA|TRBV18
CASSLRTGYNEQFF
TGTGCCAGCTCACTCCGGACGGGATACAATGAGCAGTTCTTC
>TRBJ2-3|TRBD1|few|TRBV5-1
CASSFDRGTDTQYF
TGCGCCAGCAGCTTTGACAGGGGAACAGATACGCAGTATTTT
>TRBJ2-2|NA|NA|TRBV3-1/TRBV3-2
CASSHNRVNTGELFF
TGTGCCAGCAGCCATAACAGGGTGAACACCGGGGAGCTGTTTTTT
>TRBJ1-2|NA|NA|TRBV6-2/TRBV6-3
CASSYSRRIRNYGYTF
TGTGCCAGCAGTTACTCCCGGAGGATTCGCAACTATGGCTACACCTTC
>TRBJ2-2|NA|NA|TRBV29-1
CSVGSGGELFF
TGCAGCGTTGGGTCGGGCGGGGAGCTGTTTTTT
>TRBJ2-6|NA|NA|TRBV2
CARTDIPSGANVLTF
TGTGCCAGGACAGATATTCCCTCTGGGGCCAACGTCCTGACTTTC
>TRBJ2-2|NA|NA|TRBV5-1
CASSFGGENTGELFF
TGCGCCAGCAGCTTCGGCGGAGAGAACACCGGGGAGCTGTTTTTT
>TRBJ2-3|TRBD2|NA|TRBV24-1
CATQGTSGGVDTQYF
TGTGCCACCCAGGGGACTAGCGGGGGGGTGGATACGCAGTATTTT
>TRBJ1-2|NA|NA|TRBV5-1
CASSLRENYGYTF
TGCGCCAGCAGCTTGCGGGAGAACTATGGCTACACCTTC
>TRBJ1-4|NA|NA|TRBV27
CASRESAGDEKLFF
TGTGCCAGCAGGGAGTCAGCCGGGGATGAAAAACTGTTTTTT
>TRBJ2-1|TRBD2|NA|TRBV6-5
CASSYGTSGTRNEQFF
TGTGCCAGCAGTTACGGGACTAGCGGGACAAGAAATGAGCAGTTCTTC
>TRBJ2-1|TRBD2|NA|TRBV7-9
CASSILSGGAANEQFF
TGTGCCAGCAGCATCCTCAGCGGGGGGGCCGCCAATGAGCAGTTCTTC
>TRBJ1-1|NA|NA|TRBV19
CATTNLGMNTEAFF
TGTGCCACCACTAATTTAGGCATGAACACTGAAGCTTTCTTT
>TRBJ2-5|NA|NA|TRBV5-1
CASSGGSQETQYF
TGCGCCAGCAGTGGCGGGTCCCAAGAGACCCAGTACTTC
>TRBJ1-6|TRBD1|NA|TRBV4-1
CASSQKTGGESPLHF
TGCGCCAGCAGCCAAAAGACAGGGGGCGAGTCACCCCTCCACTTT
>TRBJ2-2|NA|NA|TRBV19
CASSIFGGVVGELFF
TGTGCCAGTAGTATTTTTGGAGGGGTTGTCGGGGAGCTGTTTTTT
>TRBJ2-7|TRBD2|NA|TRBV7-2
CASSLGGRSYEQYF
TGTGCCAGCAGCTTAGGCGGGAGAAGCTACGAGCAGTACTTC
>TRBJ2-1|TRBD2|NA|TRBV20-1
CSASFPGGEQFF
TGCAGTGCTAGTTTCCCGGGGGGAGAGCAGTTCTTC
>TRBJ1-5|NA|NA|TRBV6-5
CASGLEADQPQHF
TGTGCCAGCGGGTTAGAAGCGGATCAGCCCCAGCATTTT
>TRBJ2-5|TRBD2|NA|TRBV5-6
CASSPGRLARWRSETQYF
TGTGCCAGCAGCCCCGGACGACTAGCAAGATGGAGGTCGGAGACCCAGTACTTC
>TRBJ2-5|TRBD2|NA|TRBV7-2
CAGRGDQETQYF
TGTGCCGGACGGGGGGACCAAGAGACCCAGTACTTC
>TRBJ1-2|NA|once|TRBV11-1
CASSSEGPGVGGYTF
TGTGCCAGCAGCTCCGAAGGCCCGGGGGTTGGTGGCTACACCTTC
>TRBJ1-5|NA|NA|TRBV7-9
CASSLGQASNQPQHF
TGTGCCAGCAGCTTGGGACAAGCTAGCAATCAGCCCCAGCATTTT
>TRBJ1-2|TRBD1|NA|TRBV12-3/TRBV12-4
CASKGGPQLYTF
TGTGCCAGCAAAGGGGGCCCACAGCTCTACACCTTC
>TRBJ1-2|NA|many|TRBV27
CASRRQSLDYGYTF
TGTGCCAGCAGACGACAGTCCCTAGACTATGGCTACACCTTC
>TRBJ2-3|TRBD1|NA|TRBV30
CAWSPTGKSTDTQYF
TGTGCCTGGAGTCCGACAGGGAAGAGCACAGATACGCAGTATTTT
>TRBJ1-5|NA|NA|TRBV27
CASSRGFDQPQHF
TGTGCCAGCAGTCGGGGATTCGATCAGCCCCAGCATTTT
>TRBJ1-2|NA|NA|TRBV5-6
CASSTGVRDYGYTF
TGTGCCAGCAGCACAGGAGTCAGGGACTATGGCTACACCTTC
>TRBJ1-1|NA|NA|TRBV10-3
CAISESTQLNTEAFF
TGTGCCATCAGTGAGTCAACACAGCTGAACACTGAAGCTTTCTTT
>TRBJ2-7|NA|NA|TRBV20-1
CSARRNDEQYF
TGCAGTGCTAGGCGGAACGACGAGCAGTACTTC
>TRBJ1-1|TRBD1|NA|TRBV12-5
CASGLALTGGSKTEAFF
TGTGCTAGTGGTTTGGCTCTCACAGGGGGCTCGAAAACTGAAGCTTTCTTT
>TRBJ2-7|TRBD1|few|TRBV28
CASSSLGTEREQYF
TGTGCCAGCAGTTCCCTCGGGACAGAACGGGAGCAGTACTTC
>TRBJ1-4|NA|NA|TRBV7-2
CASSHRPLSGSTNEKLFF
TGTGCCAGCAGCCACCGTCCATTAAGCGGTTCCACTAATGAAAAACTGTTTTTT
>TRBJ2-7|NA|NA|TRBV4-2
CASSQFRDGSEQYF
TGTGCCAGCAGCCAGTTTCGGGACGGGAGCGAGCAGTACTTC
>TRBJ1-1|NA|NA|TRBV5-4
CASSPTENTEAFF
TGTGCCAGCAGCCCGACAGAGAACACTGAAGCTTTCTTT
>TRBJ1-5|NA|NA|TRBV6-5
CASRQDSYQPQHF
TGTGCCAGCAGGCAGGACAGCTATCAGCCCCAGCATTTT
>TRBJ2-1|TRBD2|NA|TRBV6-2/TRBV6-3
CASSDPGGSGYTYNEQFF
TGTGCCAGCAGTGACCCGGGGGGTAGCGGGTATACCTACAATGAGCAGTTCTTC
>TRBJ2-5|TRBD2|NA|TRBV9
CASSVEGSGGGALETQYF
TGTGCCAGCAGCGTAGAGGGTAGTGGCGGGGGGGCCCTGGAGACCCAGTACTTC
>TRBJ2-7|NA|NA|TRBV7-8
CASSAGQSYEQYF
TGTGCCAGCAGCGCCGGACAGTCCTACGAGCAGTACTTC
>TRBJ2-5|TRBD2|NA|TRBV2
CASSLLAYQETQYF
TGTGCCAGCAGCCTACTAGCGTACCAAGAGACCCAGTACTTC
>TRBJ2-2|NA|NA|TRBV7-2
CASSSQAQAGELFF
TGTGCCAGCAGCTCCCAGGCTCAAGCCGGGGAGCTGTTTTTT
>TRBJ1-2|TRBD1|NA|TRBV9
CASSGGQDLANYGYTF
TGTGCCAGCAGCGGTGGACAGGACCTAGCTAACTATGGCTACACCTTC
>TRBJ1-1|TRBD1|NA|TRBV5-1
CASSLDRGNTEAFF
TGCGCCAGCAGCTTAGACAGGGGGAACACTGAAGCTTTCTTT
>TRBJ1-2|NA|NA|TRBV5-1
CASSSVGVAGYGYTF
TGCGCCAGCAGCTCGGTCGGGGTGGCGGGCTATGGCTACACCTTC
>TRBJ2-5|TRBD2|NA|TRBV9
CASSVGTSLETQYF
TGTGCCAGCAGCGTAGGGACTAGTTTGGAGACCCAGTACTTC
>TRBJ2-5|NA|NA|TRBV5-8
CASREGGYQETQYF
TGTGCCAGCAGGGAGGGGGGGTACCAAGAGACCCAGTACTTC
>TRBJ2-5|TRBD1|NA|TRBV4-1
CASSQESWDSQETQYF
TGCGCCAGCAGCCAAGAATCATGGGACAGTCAAGAGACCCAGTACTTC
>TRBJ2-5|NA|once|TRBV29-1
CSVAQGGEETQYF
TGCAGCGTTGCCCAAGGGGGGGAAGAGACCCAGTACTTC
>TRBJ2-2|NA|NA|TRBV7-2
CASSPGGTGELFF
TGTGCCAGCAGCCCCGGGGGTACCGGGGAGCTGTTTTTT
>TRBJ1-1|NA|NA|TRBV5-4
CASSPTTALNTEAFF
TGTGCCAGCAGCCCAACGACAGCACTGAACACTGAAGCTTTCTTT
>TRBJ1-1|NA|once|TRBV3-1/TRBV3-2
CASSQGGPEAFF
TGTGCCAGCAGCCAAGGCGGGCCTGAAGCTTTCTTT